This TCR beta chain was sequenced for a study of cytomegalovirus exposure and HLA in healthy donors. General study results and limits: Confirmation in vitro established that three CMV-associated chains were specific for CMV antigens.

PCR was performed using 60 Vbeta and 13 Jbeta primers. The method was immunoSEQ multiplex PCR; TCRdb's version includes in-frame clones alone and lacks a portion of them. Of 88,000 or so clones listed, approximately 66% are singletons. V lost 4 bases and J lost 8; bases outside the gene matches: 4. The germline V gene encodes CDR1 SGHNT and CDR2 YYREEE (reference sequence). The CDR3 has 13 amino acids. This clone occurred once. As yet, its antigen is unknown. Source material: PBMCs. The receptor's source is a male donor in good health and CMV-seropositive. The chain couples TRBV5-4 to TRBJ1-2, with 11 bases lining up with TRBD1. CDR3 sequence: CASSRTGGAGYTF. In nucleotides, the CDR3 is TGTGCCAGCAGCAGGACAGGGGGCGCGGGCTACACCTTC.